A selection of T cell receptor beta chains follows, all from one sample in a study of T cell responses to AZD1222 COVID-19 vaccine. The assay was immunoSEQ multiplex PCR, and TCRdb's table has in-frame clones only and misses some. The sample yields about 130,000 clones, around nine tenths seen once. This sample comprised peripheral blood, obtained on day 0 of AZD1222 vaccination. These receptors all stem from an adult in good health. CDR3s leave out the opening cysteine and the closing phenylalanine or tryptophan. Each record gives: D gene, V gene, CDR3 protein. A D gene is named only where the DNA matches it firmly.

TRBD1 TRBV18 ASSLGTGSTEAF
. TRBV7-6 ASSLEGPSAVNSGNTIY
. TRBV2 ASSESNQPQH
TRBD2 TRBV11-3 ASSRMTVTSGGSAGELF
. TRBV7-8 ASSLLGPGYGYT
. TRBV7-9 ASSLTPSPIY
. TRBV5-1 ASSLGADTEAF
. TRBV12-3/TRBV12-4 ASSLQRYQPQH
. TRBV6-1 ASSGGRGDGLYEQY
TRBD2 TRBV7-2 ASSSSRDYLMVEQF
TRBD1 TRBV5-6 ASSSMDREKLF
. TRBV30 AWSRLVGYT
. TRBV6-5 ASSSAGTGTYEQY
TRBD1 TRBV3-1/TRBV3-2 ASTSDRDGLNAEAF
. TRBV7-9 ASSLTANNYGYT
. TRBV28 ASSLRGAGEKLF
. TRBV12-5 ASGGESVGETQY
. TRBV4-1 ASMSAEKLF
. TRBV5-5 ASSIQTALNEQF
. TRBV19 ASSIGPNNQPQH
. TRBV19 ASNLGAGRPQH
. TRBV5-1 ASSKGRHQETQY
TRBD2 TRBV4-2 ASSPPLAGNYEQY
TRBD1 TRBV6-5 ASSLTGAVDTEAF
TRBD1 TRBV5-4 ASSLGVRGRKDTEAF
. TRBV6-5 ASSYSNNEQF
. TRBV2 ASRADSDSGNTIY
. TRBV6-2/TRBV6-3 ASSYSPGRDTEAF
TRBD1 TRBV6-5 ASSYSMGTGHSPLH